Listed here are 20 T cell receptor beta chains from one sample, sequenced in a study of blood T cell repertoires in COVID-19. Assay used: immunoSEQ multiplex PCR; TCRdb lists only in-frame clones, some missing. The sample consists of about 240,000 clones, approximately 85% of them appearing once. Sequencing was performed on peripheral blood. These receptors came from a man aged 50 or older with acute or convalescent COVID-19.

This chain's CDR3 is CASSQAKTRDRGEDYTF. For the CDR3, the DNA is TGCGCCAGCAGCCAAGCCAAGACCAGGGACAGGGGAGAGGACTACACCTTC. The chain combines TRBV4-1 with TRBJ1-2, with 10 bases matching TRBD1. This CDR3 is 17 amino acids long. Trimming cost V 1 base and J 10 bases; bases outside gene matches: 15. CDR1 is MGHRA, CDR2 YSYEKL, per germline.

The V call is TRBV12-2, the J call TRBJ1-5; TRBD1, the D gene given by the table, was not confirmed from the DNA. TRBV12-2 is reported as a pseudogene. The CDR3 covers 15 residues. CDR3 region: CASRLYVQAYQPQHF. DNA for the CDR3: TGTGCAAGTCGCTTATACGTACAGGCTTATCAGCCCCAGCATTTT.

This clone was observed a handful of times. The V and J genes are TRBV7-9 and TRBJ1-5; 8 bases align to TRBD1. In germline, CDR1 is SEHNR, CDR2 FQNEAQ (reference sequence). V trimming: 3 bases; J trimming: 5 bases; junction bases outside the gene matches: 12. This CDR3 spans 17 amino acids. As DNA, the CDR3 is TGTGCCAGCAGCTTTTCGTTAGGACAGGGCCGGGATCAGCCCCAGCATTTT. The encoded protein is CASSFSLGQGRDQPQHF.

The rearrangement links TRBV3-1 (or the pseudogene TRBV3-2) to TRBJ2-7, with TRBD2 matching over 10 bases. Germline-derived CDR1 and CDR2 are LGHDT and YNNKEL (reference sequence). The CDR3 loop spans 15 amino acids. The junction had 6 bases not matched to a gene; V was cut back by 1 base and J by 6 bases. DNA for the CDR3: TGTGCCAGCAGCCAAGGCTGGCTAGCGGGGGTCGAGCAGTACTTC. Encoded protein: CASSQGWLAGVEQYF.

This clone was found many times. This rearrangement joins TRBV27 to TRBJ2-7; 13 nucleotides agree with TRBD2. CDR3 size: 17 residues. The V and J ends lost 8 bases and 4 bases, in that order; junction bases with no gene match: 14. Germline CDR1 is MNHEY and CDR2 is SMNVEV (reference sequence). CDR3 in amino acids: CASWSERGLAGRYEQYF. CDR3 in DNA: TGTGCCAGCTGGTCCGAACGGGGACTAGCGGGGAGATACGAGCAGTACTTC.

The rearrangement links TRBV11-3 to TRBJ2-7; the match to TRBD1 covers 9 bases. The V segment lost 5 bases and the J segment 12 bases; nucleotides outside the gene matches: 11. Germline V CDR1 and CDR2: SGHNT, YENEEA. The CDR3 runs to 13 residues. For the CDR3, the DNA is TGTGCCAGCAGCCCGAGGACAGGGGAAGTTACGTACTTC. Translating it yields CASSPRTGEVTYF.

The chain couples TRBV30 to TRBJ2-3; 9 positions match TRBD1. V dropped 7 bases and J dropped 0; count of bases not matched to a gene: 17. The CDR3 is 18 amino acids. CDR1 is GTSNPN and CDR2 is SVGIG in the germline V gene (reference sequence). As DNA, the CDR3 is TGTGCCTCGATGAGGGGACAGGGCCTGGAGCGTAGCACAGATACGCAGTATTTT. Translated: CASMRGQGLERSTDTQYF.

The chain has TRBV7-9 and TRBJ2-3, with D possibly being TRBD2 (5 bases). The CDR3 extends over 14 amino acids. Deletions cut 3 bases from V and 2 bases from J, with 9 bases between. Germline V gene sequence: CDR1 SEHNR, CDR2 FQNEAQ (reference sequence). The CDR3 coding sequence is TGTGCCAGCAGCTTCGGGGTCATCACAGATACGCAGTATTTT. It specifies CASSFGVITDTQYF. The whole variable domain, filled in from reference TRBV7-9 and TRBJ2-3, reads DTGVSQNPRHKITKRGQNVTFRCDPISEHNRLYWYRQTLGQGPEFLTYFQNEAQLEKSRLLSDRFSAERPKGSFSTLEIQRTEQGDSAMYLCASSFGVITDTQYFGPGTRLTVL.

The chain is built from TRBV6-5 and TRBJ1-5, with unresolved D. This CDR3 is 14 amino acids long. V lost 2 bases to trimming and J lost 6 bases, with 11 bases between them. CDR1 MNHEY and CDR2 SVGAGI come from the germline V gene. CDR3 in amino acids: CASSYEVAGQPQHF. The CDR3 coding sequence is TGTGCCAGCAGTTACGAGGTTGCGGGTCAGCCCCAGCATTTT.

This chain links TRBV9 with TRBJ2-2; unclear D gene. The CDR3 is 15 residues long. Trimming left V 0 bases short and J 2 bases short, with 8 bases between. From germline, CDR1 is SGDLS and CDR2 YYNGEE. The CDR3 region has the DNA TGTGCCAGCAGCGTAGCCCCTAGTAACACCGGGGAGCTGTTTTTT. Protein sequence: CASSVAPSNTGELFF.

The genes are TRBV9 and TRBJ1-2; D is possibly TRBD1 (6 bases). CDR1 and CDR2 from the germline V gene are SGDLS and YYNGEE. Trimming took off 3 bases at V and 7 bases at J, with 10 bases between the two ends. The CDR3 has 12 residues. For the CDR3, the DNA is TGTGCCAGCAGCGGCCAGGGGTCTGGCTACACCTTC. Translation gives CASSGQGSGYTF.

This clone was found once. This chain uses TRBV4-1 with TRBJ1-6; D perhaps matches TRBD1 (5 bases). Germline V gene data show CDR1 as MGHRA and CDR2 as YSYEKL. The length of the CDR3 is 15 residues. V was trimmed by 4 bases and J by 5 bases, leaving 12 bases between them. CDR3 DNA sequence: TGCGCCAGCAGCCCCGGGCCGACAGATAATTCACCCCTCCACTTT. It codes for CASSPGPTDNSPLHF.

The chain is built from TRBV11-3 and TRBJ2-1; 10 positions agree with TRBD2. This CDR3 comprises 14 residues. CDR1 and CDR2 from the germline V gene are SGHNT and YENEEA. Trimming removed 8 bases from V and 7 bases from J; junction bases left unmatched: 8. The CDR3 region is CASGSGGAVNEQFF. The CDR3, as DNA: TGTGCCAGCGGAAGCGGGGGGGCCGTTAATGAGCAGTTCTTC.

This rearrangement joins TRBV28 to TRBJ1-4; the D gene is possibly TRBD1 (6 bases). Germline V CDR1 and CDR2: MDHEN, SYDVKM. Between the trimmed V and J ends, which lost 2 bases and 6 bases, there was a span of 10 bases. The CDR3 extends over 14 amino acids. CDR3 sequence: CASSLGQLHEKLFF. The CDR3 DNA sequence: TGTGCCAGCAGTTTAGGACAGCTCCATGAAAAACTGTTTTTT.

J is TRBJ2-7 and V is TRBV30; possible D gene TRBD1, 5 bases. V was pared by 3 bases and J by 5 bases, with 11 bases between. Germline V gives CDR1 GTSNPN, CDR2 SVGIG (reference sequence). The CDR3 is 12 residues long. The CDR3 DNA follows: TGTGCCTGGAGCAGGGATTTTGACGAGCAGTACTTC. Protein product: CAWSRDFDEQYF.

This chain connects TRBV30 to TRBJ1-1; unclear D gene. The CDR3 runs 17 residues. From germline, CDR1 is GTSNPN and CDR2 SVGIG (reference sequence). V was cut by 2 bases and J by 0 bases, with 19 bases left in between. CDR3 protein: CAWSLALNSLMNTEAFF. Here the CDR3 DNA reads TGTGCCTGGAGTTTAGCTCTCAATTCACTAATGAACACTGAAGCTTTCTTT.

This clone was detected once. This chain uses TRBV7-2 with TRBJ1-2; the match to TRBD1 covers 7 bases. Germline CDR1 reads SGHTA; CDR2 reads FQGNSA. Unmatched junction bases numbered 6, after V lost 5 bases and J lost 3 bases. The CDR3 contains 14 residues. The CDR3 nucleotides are TGTGCCAGCAGCGTTACGGGGACAGACTATGGCTACACCTTC. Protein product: CASSVTGTDYGYTF.

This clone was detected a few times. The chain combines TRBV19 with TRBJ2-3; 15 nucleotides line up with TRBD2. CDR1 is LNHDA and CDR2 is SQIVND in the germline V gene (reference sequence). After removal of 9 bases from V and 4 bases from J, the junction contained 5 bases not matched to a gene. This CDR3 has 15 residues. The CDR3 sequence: CASRTSGGAADTQYF. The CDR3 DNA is TGTGCCAGCCGGACTAGCGGGGGGGCCGCAGATACGCAGTATTTT.

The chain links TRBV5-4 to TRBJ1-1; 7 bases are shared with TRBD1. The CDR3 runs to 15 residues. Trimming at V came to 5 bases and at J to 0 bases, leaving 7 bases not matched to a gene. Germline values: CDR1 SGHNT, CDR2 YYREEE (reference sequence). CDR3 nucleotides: TGTGCCAGCAGACCAGGGGGAAACATGAACACTGAAGCTTTCTTT. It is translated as CASRPGGNMNTEAFF.

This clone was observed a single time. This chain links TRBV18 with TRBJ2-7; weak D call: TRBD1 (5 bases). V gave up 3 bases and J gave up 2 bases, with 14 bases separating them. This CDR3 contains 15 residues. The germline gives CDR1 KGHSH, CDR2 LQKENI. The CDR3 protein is CASSPARAITYEQYF. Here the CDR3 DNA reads TGTGCCAGCTCACCCGCCAGGGCAATTACCTACGAGCAGTACTTC.